This TCR beta chain was observed in a study of CD8+CD57+ T cells in acquired aplastic anemia. Study background: On average, sorted CD4+ and CD8+ cells gave approximately 3.1 ug of DNA. Study-wide points: Patients and controls had CD8+ Simpson's diversity values that were not significantly distinct. Overlap between patients and controls comprised almost 30 CD8+ CDR3 sequences.

Before being chosen for sequencing, patients had shown CD8+CD57+ cell expansion by flow cytometry. This clonotype has a single count. The antigen is undetermined. A read error may produce the germline difference seen at one junction end. The CDR3 length is 14 residues. The germline gives CDR1 SNHLY, CDR2 FYNNEI. Genomic DNA acted as the template from which TCR beta VDJ combination and CDR3 sequence profiling were carried out. Each CDR3 protein is one row after TCRdb ran MiXCR on the reads. The table has approximately 260,000 distinct CDR3 sequences, 82% seen once; the top ten hold 40% to 55%. The clonotype was recovered from a human donor with aplastic anemia. The source material was sorted CD4+, CD8+, or CD8+CD57+ T cells (not recorded which) from PBMCs. This sequence joins TRBV2 and TRBJ2-3; the match to TRBD2 covers 9 bases. The CDR3 DNA reads TGTGCCAGCAGCGAAGCGGGAGGTCCCGATCCGTTGTATTTT. This gives the protein CASSEAGGPDPLYF.